The following is a T cell receptor beta chain sequence with its context. TCRdb's copy holds only in-frame clones and misses some; the assay was immunoSEQ multiplex PCR. The sample shows about 59,000 clones, around 70% of them seen only once. The record originates from a study of blood T cell repertoires in COVID-19. Germline CDR1 and CDR2: LNHNV and YYDKDF (reference sequence). Trimming took off 6 bases at V and 7 bases at J, with 16 bases between the two ends. The CDR3 has 15 amino acids. The sequenced sample consisted of peripheral blood. V usage is TRBV15 and J usage is TRBJ1-6; tentatively, D is TRBD1 (5 bases). The clonotype originates from a woman in her sixties or seventies with acute or convalescent COVID-19. CDR3 loop: CATSPEGARNSPLHF. DNA of the CDR3: TGTGCCACCAGTCCAGAAGGGGCGAGAAATTCACCCCTCCACTTT.